This is a list of T cell receptor beta chains from one sample in a study of shared clonotypes between healthy human individuals. Sequencing used immunoSEQ multiplex PCR; TCRdb keeps in-frame clones, though not all of them. This table has 2,500,000 or so clones, around 93% appearing once. The sequenced sample was naive CD4+ T cells from PBMCs. These receptors were collected from a man in his late teens or twenties in good health. Some clones in this sample may be carry-over from other donors' samples. The CDR3 runs from the conserved cysteine through the conserved F or W. The D gene is left open where the match is weak. The listing skips clone size in some rows; elsewhere it reads once, few, many or a size class.

d_gene	v_gene	j_gene	abundance	CDR3aa	CDR3nt
.	TRBV5-1	TRBJ2-6	.	CASPSVRAGANVLTF	TGCGCCAGCCCTTCTGTCCGGGCTGGGGCCAACGTCCTGACTTTC
.	TRBV6-5	TRBJ1-1	few	CASSYVWNTEAFF	TGTGCCAGCAGCTACGTATGGAACACTGAAGCTTTCTTT
TRBD2	TRBV11-2	TRBJ2-7	.	CASSSRRGLYEQYF	TGTGCCAGCAGCTCAAGGCGGGGACTATACGAGCAGTACTTC
.	TRBV6-1	TRBJ1-4	.	CASQQGPNEKLFF	TGTGCCAGCCAGCAGGGGCCTAATGAAAAACTGTTTTTT
.	TRBV10-1	TRBJ2-2	.	CASSETANTGELFF	TGCGCCAGCAGTGAGACAGCGAACACCGGGGAGCTGTTTTTT
.	TRBV5-1	TRBJ2-1	.	CASTRGLGDEQFF	TGCGCCAGCACGAGAGGACTCGGCGATGAGCAGTTCTTC
.	TRBV6-1	TRBJ1-1	.	CASSADSEAFF	TGTGCCAGCAGTGCAGACAGTGAAGCTTTCTTT
TRBD1	TRBV5-4	TRBJ2-7	.	CASSPGDRGLYEQYF	TGTGCCAGCAGCCCCGGGGACAGGGGGTTGTACGAGCAGTACTTC
.	TRBV5-1	TRBJ2-1	.	CASRLGYSQYNEQFF	TGCGCCAGCAGACTGGGTTACAGCCAGTACAATGAGCAGTTCTTC
.	TRBV14	TRBJ2-1	.	CASSPGLRRNEQFF	TGTGCCAGCAGCCCCGGACTCAGGAGGAATGAGCAGTTCTTC